A selection of T cell receptor beta chains follows, all from one sample in a study of graft-versus-host responses after intestinal transplantation. Data came from immunoSEQ multiplex PCR; TCRdb stores just in-frame clones and leaves some out. The sample yields over 100,000 clones, around 92% seen once. These receptors' antigens are unknown. The sample consisted of unstimulated CD8+ T cells sorted from spleen or lymph node cells, taken before transplant. The receptors shown here come from a human donor who was the organ donor for an intestinal transplant. The CDR3 runs from the conserved cysteine through the conserved F or W. The order of the fields is J gene, D gene, clone size, V gene, CDR3 DNA, CDR3 protein. A D gene is named only where the DNA matches it firmly. Size values are once, few and many counts, or a class for expanded clones, and some rows have none.

TRBJ2-1 | NA | few | TRBV2 | TGTGCCAGCAGTACCGTCGGGGGTGAGCAGTTCTTC | CASSTVGGEQFF
TRBJ2-7 | NA | NA | TRBV5-1 | TGCGCCAGCAGCTTGAATTTACAGGCTAGGCTTGATTTCTACGAGCAGTACTTC | CASSLNLQARLDFYEQYF
TRBJ1-2 | NA | few | TRBV5-8 | TGTGCCAGCAGCTTGCCAAGCAGGGCATATGGCTACACCTTC | CASSLPSRAYGYTF
TRBJ2-7 | NA | NA | TRBV4-2 | TGTGCCAGCAGTCACGACCCCTTTTACGAGCAGTACTTC | CASSHDPFYEQYF
TRBJ2-7 | NA | NA | TRBV19 | TGTGCCAGTAGTATCTCACTGCCCTACGAGCAGTACTTC | CASSISLPYEQYF
TRBJ1-1 | NA | NA | TRBV25-1 | TGTGCCAGCAGTTTTACAGGGAACACTGAAGCTTTCTTT | CASSFTGNTEAFF
TRBJ1-2 | NA | NA | TRBV5-1 | TGCGCCAGCAGCTTGACAGGGTACGATGGCTACACCTTC | CASSLTGYDGYTF
TRBJ2-7 | TRBD2 | NA | TRBV10-1 | TGCGCCAGACTAGCGGGGTTCTCCTACGAGCAGTACTTC | CARLAGFSYEQYF
TRBJ2-1 | TRBD1 | once | TRBV4-1 | TGCGCCAGCAGCCAAGATGGGGACAGCTACAATGAGCAGTTCTTC | CASSQDGDSYNEQFF
TRBJ2-7 | TRBD2 | NA | TRBV19 | TGTGCCAGTAGTCTAGCGGGCGGCACCTACGAGCAGTACTTC | CASSLAGGTYEQYF
TRBJ1-1 | TRBD1 | NA | TRBV13 | TGTGCCAGCAGCCACGGGACAGGGTTCATGAACACTGAAGCTTTCTTT | CASSHGTGFMNTEAFF
TRBJ1-1 | NA | NA | TRBV7-9 | TGTGCCAGCAGCTTCCCCATAGACACTGAAGCTTTCTTT | CASSFPIDTEAFF
TRBJ2-3 | NA | NA | TRBV6-6 | TGTGCCAGCAGTTACGACACCGCCCCGACAGATACGCAGTATTTT | CASSYDTAPTDTQYF
TRBJ2-3 | NA | once | TRBV6-1 | TGTGCCAGCAGTGAATATGCGGGGTTTAGCACAGATACGCAGTATTTT | CASSEYAGFSTDTQYF
TRBJ2-3 | TRBD2 | NA | TRBV7-8 | TGTGCCAGCAGCACAATATCAGATATCCCTAGCGGGAGGGGGACAGATACGCAGTATTTT | CASSTISDIPSGRGTDTQYF
TRBJ2-7 | TRBD2 | NA | TRBV27 | TGTGCCAGCAGTCTTACTAGCGGGGGGACCTACGAGCAGTACTTC | CASSLTSGGTYEQYF
TRBJ2-1 | TRBD2 | NA | TRBV14 | TGTGCCAGCAGCCAAGATTTTTTACGGGGGGAAGATGAGCAGTTCTTC | CASSQDFLRGEDEQFF
TRBJ2-7 | TRBD2 | NA | TRBV10-3 | TGTGCCATCAGTCCGAAGCGGGAGTACTACGAGCAGTACTTC | CAISPKREYYEQYF
TRBJ2-7 | NA | NA | TRBV4-2 | TGTGCCAGCAGCCCGGGACCCAGCTCCTACGAGCAGTACTTC | CASSPGPSSYEQYF
TRBJ2-1 | NA | NA | TRBV19 | TGTGCCAGTAGTATCCAGAATGAGCAGTTCTTC | CASSIQNEQFF
TRBJ2-5 | NA | once | TRBV5-5 | TGTGCCAGCAGCTTGGAGGGCGGGGAGACCCAGTACTTC | CASSLEGGETQYF
TRBJ2-5 | TRBD1 | NA | TRBV4-1 | TGCGCCAGCAGCCAGCGACAGGGGGGAGAGACCCAGTACTTC | CASSQRQGGETQYF
TRBJ2-1 | NA | NA | TRBV11-2 | TGTGCCAGCAGCTTAAGTTATGACTGGAGCAATGAGCAGTTCTTC | CASSLSYDWSNEQFF
TRBJ1-1 | NA | once | TRBV4-3 | TGCGCCAGCAGCCAAGCTTCAGGCTGGGCCCCGGGACAACACACTGAAGCTTTCTTT | CASSQASGWAPGQHTEAFF
TRBJ1-5 | NA | NA | TRBV6-5 | TGTGCCAGCAAAGCCTACAGGGTTCTTGAGCAGCCCCAGCATTTT | CASKAYRVLEQPQHF
TRBJ1-5 | NA | NA | TRBV21-1 | TGTGCCAGCAGCAAAGTAATCCCAGGGGGCCTCTATAGCAATCAGCCCCAGCATTTT | CASSKVIPGGLYSNQPQHF
TRBJ1-1 | NA | NA | TRBV9 | TGTGCCAGCAGCGTCATTGGCGGGGGGAGCACTGAAGCTTTCTTT | CASSVIGGGSTEAFF
TRBJ2-7 | NA | NA | TRBV4-3 | TGCGCCAGCAGCCAAGATCCAGATAACGAGCAGTACTTC | CASSQDPDNEQYF
TRBJ2-3 | TRBD1 | NA | TRBV4-3 | TGCGCCAGCAGCCAAGGGACAGGGGGCACAGATACGCAGTATTTT | CASSQGTGGTDTQYF
TRBJ2-1 | NA | NA | TRBV4-2 | TGTGCCAGCAGCCAAGAAAGCGGCTCCTACAATGAGCAGTTCTTC | CASSQESGSYNEQFF
TRBJ2-5 | TRBD1 | NA | TRBV28 | TGTGCCAGCACCCCTCGACAGGGGCCCGGGGAGACCCAGTACTTC | CASTPRQGPGETQYF
TRBJ1-3 | TRBD1 | NA | TRBV9 | TGTGCCAGCAGCGTGGCCGGGACAGGGGTTGACACCATATATTTT | CASSVAGTGVDTIYF
TRBJ1-3 | NA | NA | TRBV2 | TGTGCCAGCAGTGATTTGGCTGGATCGACCATATATTTT | CASSDLAGSTIYF
TRBJ2-7 | TRBD2 | NA | TRBV13 | TGTGCCAGCAGCCGCACCGGGACTAGGGGCCACGAGCAGTACTTC | CASSRTGTRGHEQYF
TRBJ2-6 | NA | NA | TRBV9 | TGTGCCAGCAGCGTGTCACGCTCTGGGGCCAACGTCCTGACTTTC | CASSVSRSGANVLTF
TRBJ2-1 | NA | NA | TRBV9 | TGTGCCAGCAGCATCGACAATGAGCAGTTCTTC | CASSIDNEQFF
TRBJ1-1 | NA | NA | TRBV27 | TGTGCCAGCAGAACAGCACAGGGGAACACTGAAGCTTTCTTT | CASRTAQGNTEAFF
TRBJ2-1 | NA | NA | TRBV7-9 | TGTGCCAGCAGCTTCCGGGCTAACAATGAGCAGTTCTTC | CASSFRANNEQFF
TRBJ2-7 | NA | NA | TRBV27 | TGTGCCAGCAGTCTAACCGGGACAACCTACGAGCAGTACTTC | CASSLTGTTYEQYF
TRBJ1-2 | TRBD1 | NA | TRBV7-2 | TGTGCCAGCAGCCCACCGGACAGGGTTAATGGCTACACCTTC | CASSPPDRVNGYTF
TRBJ2-1 | NA | NA | TRBV27 | TGTGCCAGCAGTTTAGATCGCGGGTCCTCCTACAATGAGCAGTTCTTC | CASSLDRGSSYNEQFF